The 14 T cell receptor beta chains below all came from one sample that was sequenced in a study of shared clonotypes between healthy human individuals. Clones were read by immunoSEQ multiplex PCR, and TCRdb kept only the in-frame ones, dropping some. This sample has about 980,000 clones, with approximately 76% found just once. The sequenced material came from memory CD4+ T cells sorted from blood. Subset described: CD45RA-negative fraction. Source of these receptors: a man aged 18 to 29 in good health.

The genes are TRBV7-9 and TRBJ2-7; 10 nucleotides align to TRBD2. V lost 1 base, J lost 6 bases, and 6 bases stayed unmatched. The germline V gene encodes CDR1 SEHNR and CDR2 FQNEAQ (reference sequence). CDR3 length: 15 amino acids. As DNA, the CDR3 is TGTGCCAGCAGCTTAGTCAGCGGGGGGGAACGCGAGCAGTACTTC. Translating gives CASSLVSGGEREQYF.

The V call is TRBV7-6, the J call TRBJ2-7, with 9 bases fitting TRBD2. The V gene end was trimmed by 4 bases and the J gene end by 0 bases; junction bases not matched to a gene: 4. The CDR3 consists of 15 residues. The germline V gene encodes CDR1 SGHVS and CDR2 FNYEAQ. CDR3 amino acids: CASSWASGASYEQYF. CDR3 in DNA: TGTGCCAGCAGCTGGGCTAGCGGGGCCTCCTACGAGCAGTACTTC.

CDR3 in DNA: TGTGCCAGCAGTTACGGGCTAGCGGGGGAGACCCAGTACTTC. It specifies CASSYGLAGETQYF. V and J are TRBV6-6 and TRBJ2-5; 9 bases map to TRBD2. The CDR3 extends over 14 amino acids. Germline trimming cut 2 bases from V and 5 bases from J; bases unmatched to any gene: 3. Per germline, CDR1 MNHNY and CDR2 SVGAGI (reference sequence).

The chain joins TRBV6-5 to TRBJ1-2; perhaps TRBD1 as D (5 bases). This CDR3 has 12 amino acids. V lost 6 bases and J 7 bases, leaving 12 bases between the germline ends. CDR1 is MNHEY, CDR2 SVGAGI, per germline. The CDR3 DNA is TGTGCCAGCAGGACGGGACCGGGTGGCTACACCTTC. It is translated as CASRTGPGGYTF.

This sequence joins TRBV5-1 and TRBJ2-3, with 9 bases identical to TRBD2. Germline assignment: CDR1 SGHRS and CDR2 YFSETQ. Losses at the gene ends were 0 bases for V and 5 bases for J; bases not matched to a gene: 16. This CDR3 has 19 amino acids. The CDR3 sequence is CASSLAPLLAGARIDTQYF. The CDR3 DNA follows: TGCGCCAGCAGCTTGGCCCCTTTATTAGCGGGGGCCCGTATAGATACGCAGTATTTT.

On this clone itself: Additional DNA sequences in this sample encode the identical CDR3. The rearrangement joins TRBV30 to TRBJ2-2, with D tentatively TRBD1 or TRBD2 (5 bases each). The V gene lost 5 bases and the J gene lost 2 bases, with 12 bases spanning the gap. The CDR3 covers 14 residues. Looked up from germline, CDR1 is GTSNPN and CDR2 is SVGIG (reference sequence). The CDR3 region has the DNA TGTGCCTGGCGAGGGCAGGGAAACACCGGGGAGCTGTTTTTT. Its protein product is CAWRGQGNTGELFF.

The gene calls are TRBV5-1 and TRBJ2-1; the D is unclear. Germline V gene lookup returns CDR1 SGHRS and CDR2 YFSETQ. The CDR3 runs 11 residues. V was trimmed by 4 bases and J by 6 bases, leaving 5 bases between them. CDR3 residues: CASSVSNEQFF. CDR3 nucleotides: TGCGCCAGCAGCGTTAGCAATGAGCAGTTCTTC.

The genes are TRBV5-6 and TRBJ1-3; D remains unclear. The CDR3 is made up of 16 amino acids. Germline loops: CDR1 SGHDT, CDR2 YYEEEE. Trimming shortened V by 5 bases and J by 0 bases, and 15 bases separated the two germline ends. CDR3 nucleotide sequence: TGTGCCAGCAGTTTCCGGACTGCTAGCTCTGGAAACACCATATATTTT. Translated, it gives CASSFRTASSGNTIYF.

V gene TRBV7-2 combines with J gene TRBJ2-1; TRBD1 aligns across 7 bases. Per the germline V gene, CDR1 is SGHTA and CDR2 is FQGNSA. The CDR3 runs to 14 residues. Trimming at V came to 5 bases and at J to 2 bases, leaving 3 bases not matched to a gene. The CDR3 loop is CASSVGTAYNEQFF. In DNA, the CDR3 is TGTGCCAGCAGCGTCGGGACAGCCTACAATGAGCAGTTCTTC.

In this sample, this clone turned up many times. The J gene is TRBJ2-3, the V gene TRBV2, with 10 bases fitting TRBD2. CDR1 and CDR2 from the germline V gene are SNHLY and FYNNEI. The ends lost 4 bases at V and 2 bases at J; junction bases unmatched: 6. The CDR3 totals 16 residues. The CDR3: CASSAIAGGLTDTQYF. In DNA, the CDR3 is TGTGCCAGCAGTGCCATAGCGGGAGGCCTCACAGATACGCAGTATTTT. The variable domain in full, with the rest retrieved from reference TRBV2 and TRBJ2-3, is EPEVTQTPSHQVTQMGQEVILRCVPISNHLYFYWYRQILGQKVEFLVSFYNNEISEKSEIFDDQFSVERPDGSNFTLKIRSTKLEDSAMYFCASSAIAGGLTDTQYFGPGTRLTVL.

This clone was counted many times. This rearrangement joins TRBV15 to TRBJ1-1; a weak D match, TRBD1 (6 bases). This CDR3 region has 16 residues. In germline, CDR1 is LNHNV, CDR2 YYDKDF (reference sequence). With 0 bases removed from V and 0 bases from J, the gap between germline ends came to 11 bases. The CDR3, as DNA: TGTGCCACCAGCAGAGATTTGGGGGCCATGAACACTGAAGCTTTCTTT. Translated: CATSRDLGAMNTEAFF.

The rearrangement uses TRBV19 and TRBJ2-7; D possibly matches TRBD1 or TRBD2 (5 bases each). Trimming left V 7 bases short and J 4 bases short, with 20 bases between. Germline CDR1 and CDR2: LNHDA and SQIVND (reference sequence). The CDR3 is made up of 15 amino acids. The CDR3 DNA reads as TGTGCCAGTACCTCCGGGGCCGGTGGGGTATACGAGCAGTACTTC. Protein sequence: CASTSGAGGVYEQYF.

The chain is built from TRBV6-1 and TRBJ1-6; 9 bases map to TRBD1. Germline values: CDR1 MNHNS, CDR2 SASEGT. This CDR3 comprises 18 residues. The V and J ends lost 2 bases and 9 bases, in that order; junction bases with no gene match: 14. CDR3 protein: CASSERGTGLLSASPLHF. The CDR3 bases are TGTGCCAGCAGTGAAAGGGGGACAGGGCTCCTTTCGGCTTCACCCCTCCACTTT.

The rearrangement links TRBV19 to TRBJ1-4, with a tentative D call TRBD1 (5 bases). CDR3 length: 15 amino acids. CDR1 is LNHDA and CDR2 is SQIVND in the germline V gene (reference sequence). Trimming took 5 bases from V and 8 from J, leaving 18 bases between them. Here the CDR3 DNA reads TGTGCCAGTAGTCCCGTCCGGGGGAAAGGCGAAAAACTGTTTTTT. Translated: CASSPVRGKGEKLFF.